This is a list of T cell receptor beta chains from one sample in a study of T cell responses to AZD1222 COVID-19 vaccine. Libraries were prepared by immunoSEQ multiplex PCR; TCRdb keeps only in-frame clonotypes and omits some of them. This table has some 150,000 clones, over 80% appearing once. The source material was peripheral blood, sampled 28 days after the second AZD1222 dose. These receptors were obtained from an adult who received the AZD1222 COVID-19 vaccine. Each CDR3 is given with its conserved first and last residue. D genes are given only for firm matches. Size is stated for part of the rows, as once, few or many counts, or as a class when the clone is expanded.

v_gene: TRBV28
d_gene: .
j_gene: TRBJ2-7
abundance: .
CDR3aa: CASSSSGIQYF
CDR3nt: TGTGCCAGCAGTTCGTCCGGGATACAGTACTTC

v_gene: TRBV28
d_gene: TRBD1
j_gene: TRBJ1-2
abundance: .
CDR3aa: CASRPGTGEYGYTF
CDR3nt: TGTGCCAGCAGACCCGGGACAGGGGAGTATGGCTACACCTTC

v_gene: TRBV3-1/TRBV3-2
d_gene: .
j_gene: TRBJ1-5
abundance: once
CDR3aa: CASSQDGGHNQPQHF
CDR3nt: TGTGCCAGCAGCCAAGATGGCGGGCACAATCAGCCCCAGCATTTT

v_gene: TRBV11-2
d_gene: TRBD2
j_gene: TRBJ2-5
abundance: .
CDR3aa: CASSLDPRSGGWETQYF
CDR3nt: TGTGCCAGCAGCTTAGATCCGCGTAGCGGGGGATGGGAGACCCAGTACTTC

v_gene: TRBV28
d_gene: .
j_gene: TRBJ1-6
abundance: once
CDR3aa: CASMGDSPLHF
CDR3nt: TGTGCCAGCATGGGTGATTCACCCCTCCACTTT

v_gene: TRBV28
d_gene: .
j_gene: TRBJ1-1
abundance: .
CDR3aa: CASRGANTEAFF
CDR3nt: TGTGCCAGCAGAGGGGCGAACACTGAAGCTTTCTTT

v_gene: TRBV7-9
d_gene: .
j_gene: TRBJ1-1
abundance: .
CDR3aa: CASSLAGGRAFF
CDR3nt: TGTGCCAGCAGCTTAGCTGGTGGGAGAGCTTTCTTT

v_gene: TRBV12-3/TRBV12-4
d_gene: .
j_gene: TRBJ2-3
abundance: .
CDR3aa: CASSQSTDTQYF
CDR3nt: TGTGCCAGCAGTCAGAGCACAGATACGCAGTATTTT

v_gene: TRBV30
d_gene: .
j_gene: TRBJ2-1
abundance: .
CDR3aa: CAWSPGVGEQFF
CDR3nt: TGTGCCTGGAGCCCGGGAGTGGGTGAGCAGTTCTTC

v_gene: TRBV7-2
d_gene: TRBD1
j_gene: TRBJ2-7
abundance: .
CDR3aa: CASSFGQGAGEQYF
CDR3nt: TGTGCCAGCAGCTTTGGACAGGGGGCCGGCGAGCAGTACTTC

v_gene: TRBV6-5
d_gene: TRBD1
j_gene: TRBJ1-4
abundance: .
CDR3aa: CASSRGGGREKLFF
CDR3nt: TGTGCCAGCAGCCGAGGGGGCGGTCGCGAAAAACTGTTTTTT

v_gene: TRBV5-6
d_gene: .
j_gene: TRBJ1-2
abundance: .
CDR3aa: CASSTRGGGGYTF
CDR3nt: TGTGCCAGCAGCACCCGGGGGGGCGGCGGCTACACCTTC

v_gene: TRBV28
d_gene: .
j_gene: TRBJ1-1
abundance: .
CDR3aa: CASSSPGPRIGTEAFF
CDR3nt: TGTGCCAGCAGTTCGCCGGGACCCCGGATCGGAACTGAAGCTTTCTTT

v_gene: TRBV7-2
d_gene: .
j_gene: TRBJ1-3
abundance: .
CDR3aa: CASNVGSNSGNTIYF
CDR3nt: TGTGCCAGCAACGTCGGTTCTAACTCTGGAAACACCATATATTTT

v_gene: TRBV24-1
d_gene: .
j_gene: TRBJ2-5
abundance: .
CDR3aa: CATSDYGRVGETQYF
CDR3nt: TGTGCCACCAGTGATTATGGCCGAGTGGGAGAGACCCAGTACTTC

v_gene: TRBV15
d_gene: TRBD1
j_gene: TRBJ1-5
abundance: .
CDR3aa: CATSWDRARGGSPQHF
CDR3nt: TGTGCCACCAGTTGGGACAGGGCGCGGGGAGGGTCGCCCCAGCATTTT

v_gene: TRBV5-1
d_gene: .
j_gene: TRBJ2-3
abundance: once
CDR3aa: CASSLGHPGDTQYF
CDR3nt: TGCGCCAGCAGCTTGGGGCACCCTGGCGATACGCAGTATTTT

v_gene: TRBV4-3
d_gene: TRBD1
j_gene: TRBJ2-2
abundance: .
CDR3aa: CASSQGTGLGTGELFF
CDR3nt: TGCGCCAGCAGCCAAGGGACAGGGTTGGGCACCGGGGAGCTGTTTTTT

v_gene: TRBV9
d_gene: .
j_gene: TRBJ1-1
abundance: .
CDR3aa: CASSPRWNTEAFF
CDR3nt: TGTGCCAGCAGCCCGAGGTGGAACACTGAAGCTTTCTTT

v_gene: TRBV28
d_gene: TRBD2
j_gene: TRBJ2-4
abundance: .
CDR3aa: CASSWLAGGILAKNIQYF
CDR3nt: TGTGCCAGCAGTTGGCTAGCGGGGGGGATCCTAGCCAAAAACATTCAGTACTTC

v_gene: TRBV25-1
d_gene: .
j_gene: TRBJ1-2
abundance: once
CDR3aa: CASSEYFLNYGYTF
CDR3nt: TGTGCCAGCAGTGAATATTTCCTAAACTATGGCTACACCTTC

v_gene: TRBV21-1
d_gene: .
j_gene: TRBJ2-1
abundance: .
CDR3aa: CASSKGIATRDPHSYNEQFF
CDR3nt: TGTGCCAGCAGCAAAGGTATTGCGACTAGAGACCCCCACTCCTACAATGAGCAGTTCTTC

v_gene: TRBV24-1
d_gene: .
j_gene: TRBJ2-2
abundance: .
CDR3aa: CATSDRQDLNTGELFF
CDR3nt: TGTGCCACCAGTGATCGACAGGACTTGAACACCGGGGAGCTGTTTTTT

v_gene: TRBV4-2
d_gene: .
j_gene: TRBJ2-5
abundance: .
CDR3aa: CASSQETRGETQYF
CDR3nt: TGTGCCAGCAGCCAAGAAACCCGAGGAGAGACCCAGTACTTC

v_gene: TRBV18
d_gene: .
j_gene: TRBJ1-5
abundance: .
CDR3aa: CASSPQEGNQPQHF
CDR3nt: TGTGCCAGCTCACCACAGGAAGGCAATCAGCCCCAGCATTTT

v_gene: TRBV6-5
d_gene: TRBD1
j_gene: TRBJ2-7
abundance: .
CDR3aa: CASSYATTGTYEQYF
CDR3nt: TGTGCCAGCAGTTACGCGACGACAGGGACCTACGAGCAGTACTTC

v_gene: TRBV24-1
d_gene: TRBD2
j_gene: TRBJ2-1
abundance: .
CDR3aa: CATSGPGTSGVIEQFF
CDR3nt: TGTGCCACCAGTGGCCCCGGGACTAGCGGGGTTATTGAGCAGTTCTTC

v_gene: TRBV3-1/TRBV3-2
d_gene: .
j_gene: TRBJ2-3
abundance: .
CDR3aa: CASSQGPHSERRTDTQYF
CDR3nt: TGTGCCAGCAGCCAAGGCCCCCATAGCGAGAGGCGCACAGATACGCAGTATTTT

v_gene: TRBV15
d_gene: TRBD1
j_gene: TRBJ2-7
abundance: .
CDR3aa: CATSRQGHGTASYEQYF
CDR3nt: TGTGCCACCAGCAGACAAGGTCACGGGACAGCATCCTACGAGCAGTACTTC

v_gene: TRBV7-9
d_gene: .
j_gene: TRBJ2-7
abundance: .
CDR3aa: CASSPEGGNFYEQYF
CDR3nt: TGTGCCAGCAGCCCGGAGGGAGGAAATTTCTACGAGCAGTACTTC

v_gene: TRBV28
d_gene: .
j_gene: TRBJ1-4
abundance: .
CDR3aa: CASSLVQGTNEKLFF
CDR3nt: TGTGCCAGCAGTTTAGTTCAGGGTACTAATGAAAAACTGTTTTTT

v_gene: TRBV28
d_gene: .
j_gene: TRBJ1-6
abundance: .
CDR3aa: CASSLEGPYNSPLHF
CDR3nt: TGTGCCAGCAGTTTAGAGGGGCCTTATAATTCACCCCTCCACTTT

v_gene: TRBV28
d_gene: .
j_gene: TRBJ1-4
abundance: .
CDR3aa: CASSTGGAEANEKLFF
CDR3nt: TGTGCCAGCTCCACTGGGGGGGCAGAAGCTAATGAAAAACTGTTTTTT

v_gene: TRBV12-2
d_gene: .
j_gene: TRBJ1-5
abundance: .
CDR3aa: CASRLELGRGPHNNQPQHF
CDR3nt: TGTGCAAGTCGCTTAGAACTGGGGCGGGGGCCGCATAACAATCAGCCCCAGCATTTT

v_gene: TRBV18
d_gene: TRBD2
j_gene: TRBJ2-7
abundance: .
CDR3aa: CASSPGREGTEQYF
CDR3nt: TGTGCCAGCTCACCTGGGCGGGAGGGGACCGAGCAGTACTTC

v_gene: TRBV5-6
d_gene: TRBD1
j_gene: TRBJ1-4
abundance: .
CDR3aa: CASSLPGTGGEKLFF
CDR3nt: TGTGCCAGCAGCTTGCCCGGGACAGGGGGCGAAAAACTGTTTTTT

v_gene: TRBV4-3
d_gene: .
j_gene: TRBJ1-2
abundance: .
CDR3aa: CASSPNVGDGYYGYTF
CDR3nt: TGCGCCAGCAGCCCCAACGTGGGGGATGGGTACTATGGCTACACCTTC

v_gene: TRBV19
d_gene: .
j_gene: TRBJ1-2
abundance: .
CDR3aa: CASSPGAYPNGYTF
CDR3nt: TGTGCCAGTAGTCCGGGGGCCTACCCCAATGGCTACACCTTC

v_gene: TRBV6-2/TRBV6-3
d_gene: .
j_gene: TRBJ2-3
abundance: .
CDR3aa: CASSYLGLTASTDTQYF
CDR3nt: TGTGCCAGCAGTTACCTTGGACTTACGGCGAGCACAGATACGCAGTATTTT

v_gene: TRBV5-4
d_gene: TRBD1
j_gene: TRBJ1-2
abundance: once
CDR3aa: CASSTGQGGYGYTF
CDR3nt: TGTGCCAGCAGCACGGGACAGGGTGGCTATGGCTACACCTTC

v_gene: TRBV4-1
d_gene: .
j_gene: TRBJ1-3
abundance: few
CDR3aa: CASSPDGSGVGNTIYF
CDR3nt: TGCGCCAGCAGCCCAGACGGGTCAGGGGTTGGAAACACCATATATTTT

v_gene: TRBV7-2
d_gene: TRBD2
j_gene: TRBJ2-3
abundance: .
CDR3aa: CASRKTSGSIAQYF
CDR3nt: TGTGCCAGCAGGAAGACTAGCGGGAGTATAGCGCAGTATTTT

v_gene: TRBV27
d_gene: .
j_gene: TRBJ2-7
abundance: .
CDR3aa: CASSLSRRGEQYF
CDR3nt: TGTGCCAGCAGTTTATCGCGGAGGGGCGAGCAGTACTTC

v_gene: TRBV11-2
d_gene: .
j_gene: TRBJ2-5
abundance: .
CDR3aa: CASSLGVRERKTQYF
CDR3nt: TGTGCCAGCAGCTTAGGGGTTCGGGAGCGGAAGACCCAGTACTTC

v_gene: TRBV5-6
d_gene: .
j_gene: TRBJ2-7
abundance: once
CDR3aa: CASSYGPSYEQYF
CDR3nt: TGTGCCAGCAGCTATGGCCCCTCCTACGAGCAGTACTTC

v_gene: TRBV19
d_gene: .
j_gene: TRBJ2-3
abundance: once
CDR3aa: CASGGRGDTQYF
CDR3nt: TGTGCCAGTGGGGGGCGAGGAGATACGCAGTATTTT

v_gene: TRBV5-1
d_gene: .
j_gene: TRBJ2-2
abundance: .
CDR3aa: CASSGWAGPTNTGELFF
CDR3nt: TGCGCCAGCAGCGGGTGGGCGGGACCCACGAACACCGGGGAGCTGTTTTTT

v_gene: TRBV3-1/TRBV3-2
d_gene: .
j_gene: TRBJ1-6
abundance: .
CDR3aa: CASRGGGVDSPLHF
CDR3nt: TGTGCCAGCAGGGGAGGTGGGGTTGATTCACCCCTCCACTTT

v_gene: TRBV18
d_gene: .
j_gene: TRBJ1-2
abundance: once
CDR3aa: CASSPGSNYGYTF
CDR3nt: TGTGCCAGCTCACCAGGATCCAACTATGGCTACACCTTC

v_gene: TRBV7-9
d_gene: .
j_gene: TRBJ2-7
abundance: once
CDR3aa: CASSSREPLSYEQYF
CDR3nt: TGTGCCAGCAGTTCCCGGGAGCCCCTCTCCTACGAGCAGTACTTC

v_gene: TRBV19
d_gene: TRBD1
j_gene: TRBJ1-2
abundance: .
CDR3aa: CASSTGTGVNGYTF
CDR3nt: TGTGCCAGTAGTACCGGGACAGGGGTGAATGGCTACACCTTC

v_gene: TRBV5-4
d_gene: .
j_gene: TRBJ2-2
abundance: .
CDR3aa: CASSLPGQPTRGTPGELFF
CDR3nt: TGTGCCAGCAGCTTGCCGGGACAGCCGACACGGGGGACACCCGGGGAGCTGTTTTTT

v_gene: TRBV19
d_gene: .
j_gene: TRBJ2-1
abundance: .
CDR3aa: CASSIAPGTHYNEQFF
CDR3nt: TGTGCCAGTAGTATAGCGCCCGGGACACACTACAATGAGCAGTTCTTC

v_gene: TRBV9
d_gene: TRBD1
j_gene: TRBJ1-5
abundance: .
CDR3aa: CASSRGQGSNQPQHF
CDR3nt: TGTGCCAGCAGCAGGGGACAGGGAAGCAATCAGCCCCAGCATTTT

v_gene: TRBV10-3
d_gene: .
j_gene: TRBJ1-5
abundance: .
CDR3aa: CAISETAGLLNQPQHF
CDR3nt: TGTGCCATCAGTGAGACTGCTGGGCTTCTGAATCAGCCCCAGCATTTT

v_gene: TRBV2
d_gene: .
j_gene: TRBJ1-2
abundance: .
CDR3aa: CARRGAYGYTF
CDR3nt: TGTGCCAGGAGGGGGGCCTATGGCTACACCTTC